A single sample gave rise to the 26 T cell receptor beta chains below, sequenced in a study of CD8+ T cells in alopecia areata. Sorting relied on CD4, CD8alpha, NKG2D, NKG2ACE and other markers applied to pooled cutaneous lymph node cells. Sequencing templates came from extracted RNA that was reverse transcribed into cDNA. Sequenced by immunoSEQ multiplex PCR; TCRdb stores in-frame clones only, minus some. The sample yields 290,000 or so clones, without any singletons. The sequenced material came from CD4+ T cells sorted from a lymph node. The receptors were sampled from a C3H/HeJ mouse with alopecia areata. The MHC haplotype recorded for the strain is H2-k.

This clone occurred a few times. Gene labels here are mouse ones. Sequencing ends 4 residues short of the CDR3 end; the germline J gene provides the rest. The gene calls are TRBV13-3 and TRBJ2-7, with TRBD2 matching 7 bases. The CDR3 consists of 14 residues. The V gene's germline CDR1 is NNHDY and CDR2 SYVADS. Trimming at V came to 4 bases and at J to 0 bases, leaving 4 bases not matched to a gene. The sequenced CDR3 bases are TGTGCCAGCAGTCACTGGGGCCGCTCCTAT. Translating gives CASSHWGRSY. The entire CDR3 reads CASSHWGRSYEQYF.

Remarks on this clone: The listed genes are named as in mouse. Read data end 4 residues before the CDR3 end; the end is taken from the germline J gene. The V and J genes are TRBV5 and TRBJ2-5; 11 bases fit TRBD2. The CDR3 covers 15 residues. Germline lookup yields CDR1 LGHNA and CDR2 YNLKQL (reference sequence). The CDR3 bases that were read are TGTGCCAGCAGCCCCCGACTGGGGGGGGAAGAC. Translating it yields CASSPRLGGED. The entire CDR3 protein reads CASSPRLGGEDTQYF.

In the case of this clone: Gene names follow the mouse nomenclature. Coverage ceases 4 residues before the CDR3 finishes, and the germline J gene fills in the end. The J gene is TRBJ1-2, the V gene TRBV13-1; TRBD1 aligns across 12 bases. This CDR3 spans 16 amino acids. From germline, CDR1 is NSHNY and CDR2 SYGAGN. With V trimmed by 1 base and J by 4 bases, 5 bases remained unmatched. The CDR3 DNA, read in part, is TGTGCCAGCAGTGATCCCGGGACAGGGGGCGTCTCC. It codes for CASSDPGTGGVS. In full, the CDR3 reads CASSDPGTGGVSDYTF.

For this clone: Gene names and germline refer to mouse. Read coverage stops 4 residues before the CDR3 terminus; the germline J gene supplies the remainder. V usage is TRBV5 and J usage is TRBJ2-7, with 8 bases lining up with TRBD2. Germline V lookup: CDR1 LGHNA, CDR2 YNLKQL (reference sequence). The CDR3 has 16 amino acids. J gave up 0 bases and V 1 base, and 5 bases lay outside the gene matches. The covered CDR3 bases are TGTGCCAGCAGCCAAGCCCCTGGGGGGAGCTCCTAT. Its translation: CASSQAPGGSSY. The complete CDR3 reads CASSQAPGGSSYEQYF.

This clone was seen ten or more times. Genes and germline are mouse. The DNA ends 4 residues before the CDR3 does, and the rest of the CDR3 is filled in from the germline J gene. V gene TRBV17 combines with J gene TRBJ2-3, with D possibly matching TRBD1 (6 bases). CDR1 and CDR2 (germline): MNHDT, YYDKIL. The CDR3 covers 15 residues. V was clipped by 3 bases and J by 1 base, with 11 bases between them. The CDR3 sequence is CASSRTRGGAETLYF. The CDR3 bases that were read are TGTGCTAGCAGTAGGACCAGGGGTGGTGCAGAA.

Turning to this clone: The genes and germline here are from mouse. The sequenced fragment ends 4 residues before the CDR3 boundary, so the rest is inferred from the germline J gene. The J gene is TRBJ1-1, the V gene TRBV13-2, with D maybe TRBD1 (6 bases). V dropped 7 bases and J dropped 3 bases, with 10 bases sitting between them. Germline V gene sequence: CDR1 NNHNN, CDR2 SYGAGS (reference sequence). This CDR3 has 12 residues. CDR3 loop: CASRDKDTEVFF. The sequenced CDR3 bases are TGTGCCAGCCGGGACAAAGACACA.

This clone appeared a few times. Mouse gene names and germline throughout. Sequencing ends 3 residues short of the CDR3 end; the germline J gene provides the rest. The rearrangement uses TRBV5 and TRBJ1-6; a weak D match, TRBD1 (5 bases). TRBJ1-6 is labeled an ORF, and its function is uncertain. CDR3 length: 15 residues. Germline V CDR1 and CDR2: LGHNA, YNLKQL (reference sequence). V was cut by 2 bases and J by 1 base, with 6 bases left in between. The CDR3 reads CASSQTGSYNSPLYF. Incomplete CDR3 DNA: TGTGCCAGCAGCCAAACAGGATCCTATAATTCGCCC.

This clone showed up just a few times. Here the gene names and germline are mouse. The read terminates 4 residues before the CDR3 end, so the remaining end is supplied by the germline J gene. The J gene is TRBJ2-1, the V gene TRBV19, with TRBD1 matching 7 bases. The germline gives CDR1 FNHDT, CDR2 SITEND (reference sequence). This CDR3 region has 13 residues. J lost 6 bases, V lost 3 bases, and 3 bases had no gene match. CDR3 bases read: TGTGCCAGCAGTACTGACAGGGTTGCT. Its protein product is CASSTDRVA. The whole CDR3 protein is CASSTDRVAEQFF.

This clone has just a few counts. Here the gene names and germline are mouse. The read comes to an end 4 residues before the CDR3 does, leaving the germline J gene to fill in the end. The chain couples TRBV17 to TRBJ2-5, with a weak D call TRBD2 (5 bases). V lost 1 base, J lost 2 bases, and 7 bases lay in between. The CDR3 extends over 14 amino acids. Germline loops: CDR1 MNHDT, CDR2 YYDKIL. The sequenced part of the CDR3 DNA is TGTGCTAGCAGTAGAGGGACTTTCCAAGAC. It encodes CASSRGTFQD. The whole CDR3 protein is CASSRGTFQDTQYF. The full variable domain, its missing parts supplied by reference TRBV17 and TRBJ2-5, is DTTVKQNPRYKLARVGKPVNLICSQTMNHDTMYWYQKKPNQAPKLLLFYYDKILNREADTFEKFQSSRPNNSFCSLYIGSAGLEYSAMYLCASSRGTFQDTQYFGPGTRLLVL.

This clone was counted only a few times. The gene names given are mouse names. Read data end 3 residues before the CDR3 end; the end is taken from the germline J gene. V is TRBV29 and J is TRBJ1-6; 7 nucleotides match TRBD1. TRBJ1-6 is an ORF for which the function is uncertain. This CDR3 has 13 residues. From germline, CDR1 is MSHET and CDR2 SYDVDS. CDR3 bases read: TGTCTCCCGGGACAGTCCTATAATTCGCCC. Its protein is CLPGQSYNSP. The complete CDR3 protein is CLPGQSYNSPLYF.

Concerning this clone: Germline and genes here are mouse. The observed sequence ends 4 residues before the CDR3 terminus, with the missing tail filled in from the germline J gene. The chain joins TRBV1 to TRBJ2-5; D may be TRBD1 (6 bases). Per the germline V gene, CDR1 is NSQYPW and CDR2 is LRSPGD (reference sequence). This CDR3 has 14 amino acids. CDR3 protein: CTCSVRGREDTQYF. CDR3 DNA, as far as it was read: TGCACCTGCAGTGTGAGGGGGAGGGAAGAC.

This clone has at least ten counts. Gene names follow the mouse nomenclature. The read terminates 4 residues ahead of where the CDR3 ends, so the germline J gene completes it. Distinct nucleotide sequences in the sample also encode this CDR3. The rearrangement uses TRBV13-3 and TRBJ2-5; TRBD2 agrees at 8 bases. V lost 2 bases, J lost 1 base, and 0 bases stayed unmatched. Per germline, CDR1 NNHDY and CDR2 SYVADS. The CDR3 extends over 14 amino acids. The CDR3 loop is CASSDWGDQDTQYF. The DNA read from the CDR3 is TGTGCCAGCAGTGACTGGGGGGACCAAGAC.

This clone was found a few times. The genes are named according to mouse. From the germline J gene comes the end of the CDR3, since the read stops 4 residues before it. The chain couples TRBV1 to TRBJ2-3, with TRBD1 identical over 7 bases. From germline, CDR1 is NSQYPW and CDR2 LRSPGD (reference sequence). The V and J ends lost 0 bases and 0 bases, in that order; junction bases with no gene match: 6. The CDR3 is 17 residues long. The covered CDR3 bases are TGCACCTGCAGTGCAGATCGTGGGGACAGTAGTGCAGAA. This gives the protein CTCSADRGDSSAE. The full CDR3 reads CTCSADRGDSSAETLYF.

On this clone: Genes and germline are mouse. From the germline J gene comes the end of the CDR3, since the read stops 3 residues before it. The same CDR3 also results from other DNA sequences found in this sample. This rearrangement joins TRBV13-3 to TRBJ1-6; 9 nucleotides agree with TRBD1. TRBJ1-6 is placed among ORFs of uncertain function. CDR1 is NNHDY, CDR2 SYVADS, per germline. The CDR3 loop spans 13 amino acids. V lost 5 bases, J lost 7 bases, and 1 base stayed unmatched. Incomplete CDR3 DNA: TGTGCCAGCAGGGACAGGGGCAATTCGCCC. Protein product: CASRDRGNSP. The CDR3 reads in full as CASRDRGNSPLYF.

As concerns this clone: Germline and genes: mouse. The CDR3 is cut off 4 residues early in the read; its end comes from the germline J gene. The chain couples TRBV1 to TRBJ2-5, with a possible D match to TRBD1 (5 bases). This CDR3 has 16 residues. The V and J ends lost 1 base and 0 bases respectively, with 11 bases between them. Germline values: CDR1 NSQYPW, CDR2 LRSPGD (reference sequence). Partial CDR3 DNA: TGCACCTGCAGTGCAGTTGCCAGGGCTAACCAAGAC. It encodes CTCSAVARANQD. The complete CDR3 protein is CTCSAVARANQDTQYF.

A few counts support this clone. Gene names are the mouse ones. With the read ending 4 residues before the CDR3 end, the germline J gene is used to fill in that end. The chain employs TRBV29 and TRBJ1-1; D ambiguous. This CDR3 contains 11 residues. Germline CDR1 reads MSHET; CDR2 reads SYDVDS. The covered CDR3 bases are TGTGCTAGCAGTCCCCCACAA. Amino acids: CASSPPQ. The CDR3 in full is CASSPPQEVFF.

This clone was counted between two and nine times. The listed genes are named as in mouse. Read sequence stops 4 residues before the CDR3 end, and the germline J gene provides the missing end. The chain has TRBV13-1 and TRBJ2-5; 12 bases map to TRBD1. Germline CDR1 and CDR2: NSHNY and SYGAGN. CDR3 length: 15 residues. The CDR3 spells CASSEAGQGADTQYF. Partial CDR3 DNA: TGTGCCAGCAGTGAAGCGGGACAGGGGGCGGAC.

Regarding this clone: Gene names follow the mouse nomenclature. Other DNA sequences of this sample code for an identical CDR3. The CDR3 region is CTCSAGQGADAEQFF. Incomplete CDR3 DNA: TGCACCTGCAGTGCAGGACAGGGGGCTGATGCT. J is TRBJ2-1 and V is TRBV1, with TRBD1 matching over 10 bases. The missing CDR3 end, 4 residues past where the read stops, is filled in from the germline J gene. The CDR3 runs 15 residues. V shed 1 base, J shed 5 bases, and the junction held 2 bases outside the gene matches. Germline V CDR1 and CDR2: NSQYPW, LRSPGD (reference sequence).

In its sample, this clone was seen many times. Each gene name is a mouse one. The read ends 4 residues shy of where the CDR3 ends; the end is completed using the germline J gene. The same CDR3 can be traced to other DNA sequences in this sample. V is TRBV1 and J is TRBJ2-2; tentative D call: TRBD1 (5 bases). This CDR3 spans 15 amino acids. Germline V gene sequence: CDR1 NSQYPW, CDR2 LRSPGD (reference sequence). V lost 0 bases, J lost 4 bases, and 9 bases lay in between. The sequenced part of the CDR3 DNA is TGCACCTGCAGTGCAGACAGGGTCGGCACCGGG. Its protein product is CTCSADRVGTG. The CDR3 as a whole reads CTCSADRVGTGQLYF.

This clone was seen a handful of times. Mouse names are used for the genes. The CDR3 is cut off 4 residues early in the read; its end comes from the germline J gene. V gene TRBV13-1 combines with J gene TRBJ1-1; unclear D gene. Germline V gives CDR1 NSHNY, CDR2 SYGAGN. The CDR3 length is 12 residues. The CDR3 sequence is CASSDLGPEVFF. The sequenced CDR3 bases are TGTGCCAGCAGTGATCTGGGCCCA.

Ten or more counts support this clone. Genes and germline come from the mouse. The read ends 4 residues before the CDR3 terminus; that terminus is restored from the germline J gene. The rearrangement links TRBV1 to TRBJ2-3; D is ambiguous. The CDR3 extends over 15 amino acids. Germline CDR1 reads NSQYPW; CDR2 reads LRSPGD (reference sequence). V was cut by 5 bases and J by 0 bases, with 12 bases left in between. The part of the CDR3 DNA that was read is TGCACCTGCAGTCCTCCGACATCTAGTGCAGAA. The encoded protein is CTCSPPTSSAE. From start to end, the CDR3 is CTCSPPTSSAETLYF.

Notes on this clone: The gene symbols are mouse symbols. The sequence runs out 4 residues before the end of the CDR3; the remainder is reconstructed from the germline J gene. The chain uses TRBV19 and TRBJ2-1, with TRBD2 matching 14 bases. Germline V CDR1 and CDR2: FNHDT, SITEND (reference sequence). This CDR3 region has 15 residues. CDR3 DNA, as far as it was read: TGTGCCAGCAGTAAGGGACTGGGGGGGCTGGCT. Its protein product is CASSKGLGGLA. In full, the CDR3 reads CASSKGLGGLAEQFF.

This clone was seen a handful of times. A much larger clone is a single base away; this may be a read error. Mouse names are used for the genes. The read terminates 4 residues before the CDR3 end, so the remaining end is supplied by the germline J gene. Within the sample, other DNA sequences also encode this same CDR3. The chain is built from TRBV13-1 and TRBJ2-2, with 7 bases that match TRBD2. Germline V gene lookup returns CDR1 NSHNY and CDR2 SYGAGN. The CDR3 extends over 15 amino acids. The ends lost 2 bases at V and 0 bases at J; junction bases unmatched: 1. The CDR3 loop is CASSDGGANTGQLYF. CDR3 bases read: TGTGCCAGCAGTGACGGGGGGGCAAACACCGGG.

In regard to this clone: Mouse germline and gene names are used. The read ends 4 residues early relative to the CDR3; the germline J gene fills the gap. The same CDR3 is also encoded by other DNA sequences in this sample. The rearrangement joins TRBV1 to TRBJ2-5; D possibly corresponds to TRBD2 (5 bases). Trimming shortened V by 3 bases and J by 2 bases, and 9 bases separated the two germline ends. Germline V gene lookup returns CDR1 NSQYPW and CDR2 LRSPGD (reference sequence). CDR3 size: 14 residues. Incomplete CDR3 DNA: TGCACCTGCAGTGCTGGGGTCCGCCAAGAC. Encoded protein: CTCSAGVRQD. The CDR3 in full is CTCSAGVRQDTQYF.

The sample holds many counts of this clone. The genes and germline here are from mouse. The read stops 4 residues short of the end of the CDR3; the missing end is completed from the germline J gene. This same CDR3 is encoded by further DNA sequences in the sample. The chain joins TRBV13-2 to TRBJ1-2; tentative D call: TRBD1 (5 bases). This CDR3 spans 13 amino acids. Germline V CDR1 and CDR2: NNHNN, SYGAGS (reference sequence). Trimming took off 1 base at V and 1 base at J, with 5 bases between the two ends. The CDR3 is CASGDQGNSDYTF. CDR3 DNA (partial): TGTGCCAGCGGTGATCAGGGAAACTCC.

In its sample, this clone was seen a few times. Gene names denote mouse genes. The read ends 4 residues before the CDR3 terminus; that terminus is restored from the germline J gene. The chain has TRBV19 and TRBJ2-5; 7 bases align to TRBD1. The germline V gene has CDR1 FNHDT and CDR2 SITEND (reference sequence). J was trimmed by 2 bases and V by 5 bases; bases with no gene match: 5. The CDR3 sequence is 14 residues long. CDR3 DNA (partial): TGTGCCAGCAGATACAGGGGAGGCCAAGAC. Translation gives CASRYRGGQD. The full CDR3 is CASRYRGGQDTQYF.